This T cell receptor (beta chain) derives from a study of shared clonotypes between healthy human individuals. Findings and limits, study-wide: A handful of donors held around 5% of naive CD4 clonotypes in common.

Method: immunoSEQ multiplex PCR; TCRdb's copy keeps in-frame clones and lacks some. Of about 2 million clones in the sample, about 95% were seen once. The trim removed 3 bases at V and 4 bases at J, leaving 3 bases unmatched. This CDR3 has 13 residues. From germline, CDR1 is MNHNS and CDR2 SASEGT. Points on this clone: Its specificity is unknown.

Naive CD8 cells lacked CD45RO and underwent positive selection for CCR7, leaving out terminally differentiated effector memory CD45RA+ cells. The source material was naive CD8+ T cells sorted from blood. V is TRBV6-1 and J is TRBJ2-7, with 7 positions matching TRBD1. The receptor was isolated from a man between 18 and 29 years old in good health. For the CDR3, the DNA is TGTGCCAGCAGTGACGGGACAGAGTACGAGCAGTACTTC. Residues: CASSDGTEYEQYF.